Below, 9 T cell receptor beta chains from the same sample are listed, as sequenced in a study of blood T cells in healthy people across ages. Using a J-beta primer mix together with a sample-barcoded 5' primer, a second PCR was run for roughly 7 to 11 cycles. One entry per CDR3 protein results from TCRdb running MiXCR on the 5' RACE reads. The sample consists of about 1.6 million distinct CDR3 sequences, around 35% of them appearing once. Source material: blood. The receptors shown here come from a woman younger than 45 in good health.

This chain links TRBV9 with TRBJ2-7, with 10 bases lining up with TRBD2. This CDR3 contains 15 residues. CDR1 and CDR2 (germline): SGDLS, YYNGEE. Trimming took 0 bases from V and 7 from J; bases not matched to a gene: 7. The CDR3 loop is CASSVGLAGYNEQYF. The CDR3 DNA is TGTGCCAGCAGCGTAGGACTAGCGGGTTACAATGAGCAGTACTTC.

This chain joins TRBV2 and TRBJ1-3; D remains ambiguous. The ends were cut back, 8 bases at V and 0 bases at J, with 11 bases in the middle. From germline, CDR1 is SNHLY and CDR2 FYNNEI. This CDR3 contains 14 residues. The CDR3 DNA is TGTGCCAGCCACCCCCAGTTCTCTGGAAACACCATATATTTT. This codes for CASHPQFSGNTIYF.

The chain couples TRBV15 to TRBJ2-3; weak D call: TRBD1 (6 bases). Trimming left V 5 bases short and J 6 bases short, with 24 bases between. The length of the CDR3 is 17 residues. Per germline, CDR1 LNHNV and CDR2 YYDKDF (reference sequence). The CDR3 DNA is TGTGCCACCAGCCTAGACAGGAAAGATCCTCCTCAGGATACGCAGTATTTT. This encodes CATSLDRKDPPQDTQYF.

The genes are TRBV12-3 or TRBV12-4 and TRBJ2-1; D is uncertain. The germline V and J ends were trimmed by 3 bases and 1 base, with 10 bases remaining between them. This CDR3 spans 15 amino acids. The CDR3 here is CASSFSQMSYNEQFF. In DNA form, the CDR3 reads TGTGCCAGCAGTTTTTCACAGATGTCCTACAATGAGCAGTTCTTC.

At least ten counts were recorded for this clonotype. The gene calls are TRBV5-1 and TRBJ2-5; D ambiguous. V dropped 2 bases and J dropped 2 bases, with 10 bases sitting between them. The CDR3 consists of 14 residues. Germline assignment: CDR1 SGHRS and CDR2 YFSETQ. The DNA for the CDR3 is TGCGCCAGCAGCTTCGGTGGCAGGCAAGAGACCCAGTACTTC. Translation gives CASSFGGRQETQYF.

This clonotype was counted at least ten times. The chain uses TRBV27 and TRBJ2-1, with 10 nucleotides matching TRBD2. The CDR3 contains 14 residues. V shed 7 bases and J 7 bases; nucleotides not matched to a gene: 7. CDR1 and CDR2 from the germline V gene are MNHEY and SMNVEV (reference sequence). The chain's CDR3 is CASTSGGAFNEQFF. The DNA for the CDR3 is TGTGCCAGCACAAGCGGGGGGGCTTTTAATGAGCAGTTCTTC.

The J gene is TRBJ2-1, the V gene TRBV2, with 7 bases matching TRBD2. This CDR3 is 13 amino acids long. Unmatched junction bases numbered 7, after V lost 7 bases and J lost 7 bases. Germline assignment: CDR1 SNHLY and CDR2 FYNNEI. CDR3: CASNQRGANEQFF. The CDR3 DNA is TGTGCCAGCAATCAGCGGGGCGCAAATGAGCAGTTCTTC. The variable domain in full, with the rest retrieved from reference TRBV2 and TRBJ2-1, is EPEVTQTPSHQVTQMGQEVILRCVPISNHLYFYWYRQILGQKVEFLVSFYNNEISEKSEIFDDQFSVERPDGSNFTLKIRSTKLEDSAMYFCASNQRGANEQFFGPGTRLTVL.

The V call is TRBV29-1, the J call TRBJ2-1; 10 positions agree with TRBD1. The V gene end was trimmed by 4 bases and the J gene end by 6 bases; junction bases not matched to a gene: 3. The germline V gene has CDR1 SQVTM and CDR2 ANQGSEA. The CDR3 length is 13 residues. CDR3 region: CSVGDRGGNEQFF. CDR3 in DNA: TGCAGCGTTGGGGACAGGGGTGGCAATGAGCAGTTCTTC.

The table lists this clonotype with a few counts. The chain has TRBV10-2 and TRBJ2-7; D is undetermined. The CDR3 sequence is 14 residues long. V lost 8 bases and J 5 bases, leaving 19 bases between the germline ends. Germline V gene sequence: CDR1 WSHSY, CDR2 SAAADI. The CDR3 spells CASRLGTAGNEQYF. The CDR3 region has the DNA TGCGCCAGCCGTCTGGGCACAGCCGGCAACGAGCAGTACTTC.